This T cell receptor beta chain was identified during a study of T-cell memory formation after mild COVID-19. Background on the study: TCR clusters were mostly confined to one donor each.

This clonotype was counted only a few times. Its antigen is not identified. Notes on the study in general: Clones that contracted from day 15 to 85 were balanced CD4/CD8, while later expanders leaned CD4+.

TCRdb recomputed calls from the 5' RACE reads with MiXCR, one row per CDR3 protein. The table records a few hundred thousand distinct CDR3 sequences, roughly an eighth of them present only once. Germline V gene lookup returns CDR1 MNHNS and CDR2 SASEGT. Between the trimmed V and J ends, which lost 6 bases and 7 bases, there was a span of 19 bases. This CDR3 is 15 amino acids long. This receptor was identified in a man aged 18 to 29 who had mild COVID-19 (a few samples of this study predate the infection). Cell type and time point are not known. This chain connects TRBV6-1 to TRBJ1-5; weak D call: TRBD1 (6 bases). Input material: PBMCs or a T cell subset sorted from them (not recorded which). The CDR3 coding sequence is TGTGCCAGCAGCCCTACAGGGCGAGAAGGGCAGCCCCAGCATTTT. Translated, it gives CASSPTGREGQPQHF.